The TCR beta chain under discussion was sequenced for a study of cytomegalovirus exposure and HLA in healthy donors. The PCR was carried out with 60 Vbeta primers and 13 Jbeta primers. The protocol was immunoSEQ multiplex PCR, while the TCRdb copy is restricted to in-frame clones and leaves out a portion. In the table there are roughly 300,000 clones, roughly 85% of which are singletons. The sequence was collected from a man aged 35 to 55 in good health and CMV-seropositive. The sample consisted of PBMCs.

The DNA of the CDR3 is TGTGCCAGCAGCTTGGGGGGGTATAACACTGAAGCTTTCTTT. As protein: CASSLGGYNTEAFF. This chain connects TRBV7-9 to TRBJ1-1; D is perhaps TRBD1 (5 bases). The CDR3 is 14 residues long. The V end lost 3 bases, the J end lost 2 bases, and 10 bases lay between the germline ends. The germline V gene encodes CDR1 SEHNR and CDR2 FQNEAQ (reference sequence).